Shown below are 2 T cell receptor beta chains from a single sample sequenced in a study of T cells in Graves' hyperthyroidism and ophthalmopathy (dated by TCRdb to the late 2010s). The method behind the library was multiplex PCR. The instrument given in TCRdb is Illumina HiSeq 2000. Amplification of TCR beta CDR3 regions was carried out from RNA transcripts. A first-round RT-PCR of the TCR CDR3 used the HTBI primer set with the Qiagen OneStep RT-PCR kit. TCRdb handled the public reads itself, with Q25 trimming in fastp and clone calling in MiXCR, and kept productive beta chains. CDR3 protein duplicates are merged, each entry listing the most common genes and DNA. The sample records around 520,000 distinct CDR3 sequences, around 24% of which are singletons. Around 10% of the sample is held by the ten biggest clonotypes. Source material: blood. These receptors came from a woman aged 25 to 39 with Graves' ophthalmopathy.

This clonotype was seen ten or more times. The rearrangement joins TRBV19 to TRBJ1-5; possible D gene TRBD1, 6 bases. The germline V gene has CDR1 LNHDA and CDR2 SQIVND (reference sequence). V dropped 3 bases and J dropped 6 bases, with 12 bases sitting between them. There are 14 residues in the CDR3. The CDR3: CASSITGLGQPQHF. The CDR3 region has the DNA TGTGCCAGTAGTATCACAGGGCTCGGTCAGCCCCAGCATTTT.

This clonotype was seen at least ten times. The V call is TRBV14, the J call TRBJ1-1; D unclear. Germline loops: CDR1 SGHDN, CDR2 FVKESK. V lost 3 bases, J lost 7 bases, and 9 bases lay in between. The CDR3 sequence is 12 residues long. This chain's CDR3 is CASSQGVIEAFF. CDR3 in DNA: TGTGCCAGCAGCCAGGGTGTGATTGAAGCTTTCTTT.